Each of the 27 T cell receptor beta chains below was sequenced from the same sample in a study of PD-L1 blockade in urothelial cancer (dated by TCRdb to about 2017). According to the study, the label for this sample's time point signals: pretreatment peripheral blood. Libraries were prepared through the immunoSEQ multiplex PCR assay. TCRdb stores this immuneACCESS table with in-frame sequences only. Part of the clones is absent; in the studies checked, under half of the shortfall reflects unresolved V genes, and no reason is known for the rest. The sample table contains 85,000 to 90,000 clones; only one count was recorded for roughly 84% of them. The top ten clonotypes cover 13% to 15% of the sample. The sequencing used PBMCs, collected around atezolizumab (anti-PD-L1) treatment. All receptors derive from a man aged 55 to 70 with urothelial cancer.

The chain employs TRBV28 and TRBJ2-7, with 9 bases identical to TRBD1. Germline V lookup: CDR1 MDHEN, CDR2 SYDVKM. Trimming cost V 7 bases and J 4 bases; bases outside gene matches: 11. CDR3 size: 15 residues. CDR3 loop: CASITRDRVNYEQYF. The CDR3 DNA sequence: TGTGCCAGCATCACCCGGGACAGGGTGAATTACGAGCAGTACTTC.

The gene calls are TRBV2 and TRBJ1-1; a weak D match, TRBD1 (6 bases). Trimming removed 11 bases from V and 1 base from J, with 11 bases in between. CDR3 length: 12 residues. The germline gives CDR1 SNHLY, CDR2 FYNNEI. The CDR3 sequence is CAARGGNTEAFF. The CDR3 bases are TGTGCCGCTAGAGGGGGGAACACTGAAGCTTTCTTT.

The chain uses TRBV13 and TRBJ2-1, with TRBD1 identical over 8 bases. In germline, CDR1 is PRHDT, CDR2 FYEKMQ (reference sequence). V was pared by 7 bases and J by 8 bases, with 13 bases of the junction left unmatched. The CDR3 is made up of 15 amino acids. The CDR3 here is CASTLRAGGPHEQFF. The CDR3 DNA follows: TGTGCCAGCACCCTGAGGGCAGGGGGCCCCCATGAGCAGTTCTTC.

V gene TRBV27 combines with J gene TRBJ2-3; D gene uncertain. Per the germline V gene, CDR1 is MNHEY and CDR2 is SMNVEV (reference sequence). The CDR3 is 15 residues long. Trimming took 3 bases from V and 3 from J, leaving 13 bases between them. The DNA of the CDR3 is TGTGCCAGCAGTTTCCAAGCAATCAGGACAGATACGCAGTATTTT. It codes for CASSFQAIRTDTQYF.

The V and J genes are TRBV30 and TRBJ2-1, with TRBD2 identical over 11 bases. This CDR3 contains 14 residues. Looked up from germline, CDR1 is GTSNPN and CDR2 is SVGIG (reference sequence). Germline trimming cut 4 bases from V and 1 base from J; bases unmatched to any gene: 0. The CDR3 here is CAWTSGGSYNEQFF. Written as DNA, the CDR3 is TGTGCCTGGACTAGCGGGGGGTCCTACAATGAGCAGTTCTTC.

This clone has only one observation. The rearrangement uses TRBV6-5 and TRBJ2-7; perhaps TRBD2 as D (5 bases). Looked up from germline, CDR1 is MNHEY and CDR2 is SVGAGI. The CDR3 is made up of 14 amino acids. The V gene lost 2 bases and the J gene lost 0 bases, with 8 bases spanning the gap. The CDR3 loop is CASSYGSSSYEQYF. The CDR3 nucleotides are TGTGCCAGCAGTTACGGGAGTAGCTCCTACGAGCAGTACTTC.

The chain links TRBV4-3 to TRBJ2-7, with 9 bases matching TRBD1. V dropped 0 bases and J dropped 5; count of bases not matched to a gene: 5. Germline V lookup: CDR1 LGHNA, CDR2 YSLEER. CDR3 length equals 15 residues. The CDR3: CASSQEHRGRDEQYF. The CDR3 coding sequence is TGCGCCAGCAGCCAAGAACACAGGGGGCGCGACGAGCAGTACTTC.

This sequence joins TRBV6-1 and TRBJ1-2; 8 bases match TRBD1. The CDR3 is 14 residues long. Unmatched junction bases numbered 2, after V lost 5 bases and J lost 0 bases. The germline CDR1 and CDR2 sequences are MNHNS and SASEGT. CDR3 protein: CASSQDRANYGYTF. The CDR3 DNA follows: TGTGCCAGCAGTCAGGACAGGGCTAACTATGGCTACACCTTC.

The V and J genes are TRBV7-9 and TRBJ2-7; D perhaps matches TRBD2 (6 bases). The V gene's germline CDR1 is SEHNR and CDR2 FQNEAQ (reference sequence). The CDR3 extends over 14 amino acids. V was cut by 5 bases and J by 3 bases, with 14 bases left in between. CDR3 sequence reads: CASSLGGGNYEQYF. The CDR3 region has the DNA TGTGCCAGCAGCCTAGGCGGCGGGAACTACGAGCAGTACTTC.

The chain couples TRBV6-6 to TRBJ2-5, with D possibly TRBD2 on 5 matching bases. This CDR3 region has 14 residues. The ends were cut back, 4 bases at V and 1 base at J, with 10 bases in the middle. Germline V CDR1 and CDR2: MNHNY, SVGAGI (reference sequence). Written as DNA, the CDR3 is TGTGCCAGCAGTTCCTTGGGGAGCCAAGAGACCCAGTACTTC. Residues: CASSSLGSQETQYF.

For the CDR3, the DNA is TGCGCCAGCAGCCAAGGGGCGAGACTAGCGGAACGACAAAGCACAGATACGCAGTATTTT. This encodes CASSQGARLAERQSTDTQYF. The rearrangement uses TRBV4-3 and TRBJ2-3; 9 bases agree with TRBD2. The CDR3 totals 20 residues. From germline, CDR1 is LGHNA and CDR2 YSLEER. The ends lost 1 base at V and 0 bases at J; junction bases unmatched: 14.

This clone was seen a few times. CDR3 nucleotide sequence: TGTGCCAGCACCCGAGGACACAACACGACCCAGTACTTC. Translating gives CASTRGHNTTQYF. The chain carries TRBV7-9 and TRBJ2-5; the D gene is possibly TRBD1 (5 bases). The CDR3 totals 13 residues. V lost 7 bases and J 7 bases, leaving 16 bases between the germline ends. Germline V gene sequence: CDR1 SEHNR, CDR2 FQNEAQ (reference sequence).

The chain is built from TRBV9 and TRBJ1-1, with D possibly matching TRBD1 (5 bases). The length of the CDR3 is 16 residues. Germline lookup yields CDR1 SGDLS and CDR2 YYNGEE. V dropped 2 bases and J dropped 1 base, with 15 bases sitting between them. CDR3 DNA sequence: TGTGCCAGCAGCGTGGGGCAGGCCCCCGGGAACACTGAAGCTTTCTTT. This gives the protein CASSVGQAPGNTEAFF.

The V call is TRBV11-2, the J call TRBJ2-1; D may be TRBD2 (5 bases). The CDR3 runs to 11 residues. Germline V gene sequence: CDR1 SGHAT, CDR2 FQNNGV. V gave up 5 bases and J gave up 14 bases, with 13 bases separating them. The CDR3: CASSPAVGKFF. CDR3 DNA sequence: TGTGCCAGCAGCCCGGCCGTCGGGAAGTTCTTC.

This clone has more than one count but fewer than ten. V and J are TRBV7-8 and TRBJ2-1; 14 nucleotides line up with TRBD2. Germline assignment: CDR1 SGHVS and CDR2 FQNEAQ. With V trimmed by 5 bases and J by 8 bases, 8 bases remained unmatched. There are 16 residues in the CDR3. In DNA, the CDR3 is TGTGCCAGCAGCGCTTACAGACTAGCGGGAGGGTATGAGCAGTTCTTC. It codes for CASSAYRLAGGYEQFF. Based on the CDR3 plus reference TRBV7-8 and TRBJ2-1, the full variable domain is GAGVSQSPRYKVAKRGQDVALRCDPISGHVSLFWYQQALGQGPEFLTYFQNEAQLDKSGLPSDRFFAERPEGSVSTLKIQRTQQEDSAVYLCASSAYRLAGGYEQFFGPGTRLTVL.

This clone was observed a single time. The chain combines TRBV9 with TRBJ2-3, with TRBD2 as a possible D gene (6 bases). V dropped 0 bases and J dropped 4 bases, with 18 bases sitting between them. The CDR3 totals 17 residues. CDR1 is SGDLS, CDR2 YYNGEE, per germline. The CDR3 coding sequence is TGTGCCAGCAGCGTAGCGCTCCGGAGGGGATCGGCAGATACGCAGTATTTT. This gives the protein CASSVALRRGSADTQYF.

This chain joins TRBV30 and TRBJ1-2, with D perhaps matching TRBD1 (5 bases). The CDR3 runs to 11 residues. Trimming stripped 1 base from V and 8 bases from J, with 8 bases between. Germline loops: CDR1 GTSNPN, CDR2 SVGIG (reference sequence). As DNA, the CDR3 is TGTGCCTGGAGTGACACAGGAGGCTACACCTTC. Translation gives CAWSDTGGYTF. Complete variable domain (other parts from reference TRBV30 and TRBJ1-2): SQTIHQWPATLVQPVGSPLSLECTVEGTSNPNLYWYRQAAGRGLQLLFYSVGIGQISSEVPQNLSASRPQDRQFILSSKKLLLSDSGFYLCAWSDTGGYTFGSGTRLTVV.

This chain uses TRBV28 with TRBJ2-3, with 14 bases that match TRBD2. Trimming cost V 4 bases and J 6 bases; bases outside gene matches: 6. Germline-derived CDR1 and CDR2 are MDHEN and SYDVKM. The length of the CDR3 is 16 residues. CDR3 sequence: CASSSTGTSGSDTQYF. Here the CDR3 DNA reads TGTGCCAGCAGTTCAACCGGGACTAGCGGGAGTGATACGCAGTATTTT.

This clone was recorded a few times. The J gene is TRBJ2-1, the V gene TRBV5-1; 7 nucleotides match TRBD2. The germline gives CDR1 SGHRS, CDR2 YFSETQ. Trimming took 5 bases from V and 8 from J; bases not matched to a gene: 19. This CDR3 contains 17 residues. This chain's CDR3 is CASRPTVELAWVDEQFF. DNA for the CDR3: TGCGCCAGCAGACCCACGGTCGAACTAGCGTGGGTTGATGAGCAGTTCTTC.

This clone was seen more than once but under ten times. The chain employs TRBV10-1 and TRBJ2-1; 11 bases fit TRBD2. Trimming removed 5 bases from V and 7 bases from J; junction bases left unmatched: 4. CDR3 length: 14 amino acids. The germline gives CDR1 WNHNN, CDR2 SYGVQD (reference sequence). This CDR3 reads CASSKLAGGNEQFF. The CDR3 DNA is TGCGCCAGCAGTAAGCTAGCGGGAGGTAATGAGCAGTTCTTC.

The V gene is TRBV19, the J gene TRBJ1-1; D might be TRBD1 (5 bases). Trimming stripped 4 bases from V and 0 bases from J, with 9 bases between. CDR1 is LNHDA and CDR2 is SQIVND in the germline V gene (reference sequence). The CDR3 sequence is 14 residues long. The CDR3 nucleotides read TGTGCCAGTAGTAGGGGCTATTTGAACACTGAAGCTTTCTTT. Translation gives CASSRGYLNTEAFF.

J is TRBJ2-2 and V is TRBV5-1; 12 bases map to TRBD2. Trimming removed 4 bases from V and 0 bases from J; junction bases left unmatched: 7. CDR1 SGHRS and CDR2 YFSETQ come from the germline V gene. The CDR3 loop spans 18 amino acids. Here the CDR3 reads CASSAGLAGGPNTGELFF. CDR3 sequence (DNA): TGCGCCAGCAGCGCGGGGCTAGCGGGAGGGCCGAACACCGGGGAGCTGTTTTTT.

This clone has a handful of counts. The chain joins TRBV5-4 to TRBJ1-6; 8 nucleotides align to TRBD1. With V trimmed by 4 bases and J by 6 bases, 6 bases remained unmatched. Per germline, CDR1 SGHNT and CDR2 YYREEE (reference sequence). The CDR3 runs 15 residues. CDR3 loop: CASSPTGQGNSPLHF. CDR3 nucleotide sequence: TGTGCCAGCAGCCCAACCGGACAGGGTAATTCACCCCTCCACTTT.

This chain links TRBV25-1 with TRBJ1-2, with TRBD1 identical over 7 bases. Unmatched junction bases numbered 7, after V lost 5 bases and J lost 4 bases. The CDR3 spans 14 residues. The germline V gene has CDR1 MGHDK and CDR2 SYGVNS. The DNA of the CDR3 is TGTGCCAGCAGTAAAGGGGGCGCGTCCTATGGCTACACCTTC. It yields the protein CASSKGGASYGYTF.

V is TRBV30 and J is TRBJ1-5, with 7 bases aligning to TRBD1. The V and J ends lost 2 bases and 7 bases, in that order; junction bases with no gene match: 8. This CDR3 has 14 residues. CDR1 and CDR2 from the germline V gene are GTSNPN and SVGIG (reference sequence). The CDR3 reads CAWSHRGGRQPQHF. In DNA form, the CDR3 reads TGTGCCTGGAGTCACAGGGGAGGCAGGCAGCCCCAGCATTTT.

The chain carries TRBV11-2 and TRBJ2-1, with TRBD2 as a possible D gene (5 bases). V was cut by 8 bases and J by 6 bases, with 17 bases left in between. Germline CDR1 SGHAT, CDR2 FQNNGV. This CDR3 has 14 residues. The CDR3 region has the DNA TGTGCCAGCCAACGTCGGATAGGGAGCAATGAGCAGTTCTTC. Encoded protein: CASQRRIGSNEQFF.

This clone was seen only a few times. J is TRBJ2-1 and V is TRBV30; 7 bases align to TRBD1. The CDR3 covers 12 residues. CDR1 and CDR2 (germline): GTSNPN, SVGIG (reference sequence). V shed 8 bases, J shed 4 bases, and the junction held 5 bases outside the gene matches. The CDR3 sequence is CAGGQQYNEQFF. The CDR3 DNA is TGTGCCGGGGGACAGCAATACAATGAGCAGTTCTTC. Complete variable domain (other parts from reference TRBV30 and TRBJ2-1): SQTIHQWPATLVQPVGSPLSLECTVEGTSNPNLYWYRQAAGRGLQLLFYSVGIGQISSEVPQNLSASRPQDRQFILSSKKLLLSDSGFYLCAGGQQYNEQFFGPGTRLTVL.